The rows below give T cell receptor beta chains drawn from one sample of a study of human T cells and chemical hapten exposure. Each CDR3 protein is one row after TCRdb ran MiXCR on the RACE reads. The sample includes around 70,000 distinct CDR3 sequences, approximately 10% of them seen just once. This material consisted of whole blood, taken in connection with sensitization to the hapten diphenylcyclopropenone (DPC). Source of these receptors: a woman aged 45-60 years with alopecia areata. Some clones in this sample may be carry-over from other donors' samples. The CDR3 runs from the conserved cysteine through the conserved F or W. The order of the fields is CDR3 DNA, CDR3 protein, J gene, D gene, V gene, clone size. A D gene is named only where the DNA matches it firmly. Clone size, where shown, is once, few, many, or a class for clones that have expanded.

CDR3 DNA: TGTGCCAGCAGCTTACCCAAGGGGAATTTAGATACGCAGTATTTT
CDR3 protein: CASSLPKGNLDTQYF
J gene: TRBJ2-3
D gene: .
V gene: TRBV7-6
clone size: few

CDR3 DNA: TGTGCCAGCAGCGGGGGACAGATGTATGATGGCTACACCTTC
CDR3 protein: CASSGGQMYDGYTF
J gene: TRBJ1-2
D gene: TRBD1
V gene: TRBV2
clone size: many

CDR3 DNA: TGTGCCAGTAGGCAGCCAGGGGGCAAACAGCCCCAGCATTTT
CDR3 protein: CASRQPGGKQPQHF
J gene: TRBJ1-5
D gene: TRBD1
V gene: TRBV19
clone size: once

CDR3 DNA: TGTGCCAGCAGTTACTGGGACACTGAAGCTTTCTTT
CDR3 protein: CASSYWDTEAFF
J gene: TRBJ1-1
D gene: .
V gene: TRBV6-2/TRBV6-3
clone size: many

CDR3 DNA: TGTGCCAAACAAACTGAGCAGTTCTTC
CDR3 protein: CAKQTEQFF
J gene: TRBJ2-1
D gene: .
V gene: TRBV24-1
clone size: .

CDR3 DNA: TGTGCCAGCAGCCAGGGAAGTGGACCCTACAATGAGCAGTTCTTC
CDR3 protein: CASSQGSGPYNEQFF
J gene: TRBJ2-1
D gene: .
V gene: TRBV5-6
clone size: few

CDR3 DNA: TGTGCCAGCAGCCAAGATTTGTCCCGCCTTAAGGCCCAGCATTTT
CDR3 protein: CASSQDLSRLKAQHF
J gene: TRBJ1-5
D gene: .
V gene: TRBV4-2
clone size: many

CDR3 DNA: TGCGCCAGCAGCCAATCGCAGGGGAATGAGCAGTTCTTC
CDR3 protein: CASSQSQGNEQFF
J gene: TRBJ2-1
D gene: .
V gene: TRBV4-3
clone size: .

CDR3 DNA: TGTGCCAGCAGCTCCGAGGCAGGGGGAGCTACCGGGGAGCTGTTTTTT
CDR3 protein: CASSSEAGGATGELFF
J gene: TRBJ2-2
D gene: TRBD1
V gene: TRBV7-9
clone size: many

CDR3 DNA: TGTGCCAGCAGTTTCCGAGGGACGGATGAAAAACTGTTTTTT
CDR3 protein: CASSFRGTDEKLFF
J gene: TRBJ1-4
D gene: .
V gene: TRBV6-5
clone size: many

CDR3 DNA: TGCGCCAGCAGTTACACTAGCGGGAGCACAGATACGCAGTATTTT
CDR3 protein: CASSYTSGSTDTQYF
J gene: TRBJ2-3
D gene: TRBD2
V gene: TRBV5-1
clone size: .

CDR3 DNA: TGTGCCAGCAGTGCATTACCCCGACCGCCAGAGGATGGCTACACCTTC
CDR3 protein: CASSALPRPPEDGYTF
J gene: TRBJ1-2
D gene: .
V gene: TRBV6-5
clone size: few

CDR3 DNA: TGTGCCAGCGGACGCCAGAACTATGGCTACACCTTC
CDR3 protein: CASGRQNYGYTF
J gene: TRBJ1-2
D gene: .
V gene: TRBV28
clone size: many

CDR3 DNA: TGTGCCAGCACCACTACAGGGTCTGGGAGCAATCAGCCCCAGCATTTT
CDR3 protein: CASTTTGSGSNQPQHF
J gene: TRBJ1-5
D gene: .
V gene: TRBV12-3/TRBV12-4
clone size: many

CDR3 DNA: TGTGCCAGCAGCTTGGATGGACAGAATTTCTACGAGCAGTACTTC
CDR3 protein: CASSLDGQNFYEQYF
J gene: TRBJ2-7
D gene: .
V gene: TRBV5-6
clone size: few

CDR3 DNA: TGTGCCAGCAGTGAAGGAGCGGGCTCCACAGATACGCAGTATTTT
CDR3 protein: CASSEGAGSTDTQYF
J gene: TRBJ2-3
D gene: .
V gene: TRBV6-4
clone size: .

CDR3 DNA: TGTGCCAGCAGTTTCTTGGTAGCGGGAGATGAGCAGTTCTTC
CDR3 protein: CASSFLVAGDEQFF
J gene: TRBJ2-1
D gene: TRBD2
V gene: TRBV12-3/TRBV12-4
clone size: few

CDR3 DNA: TGTGCCAGCAGTTACTCGAATAGGGGGGGCAACGAGCAGTACTTC
CDR3 protein: CASSYSNRGGNEQYF
J gene: TRBJ2-7
D gene: .
V gene: TRBV6-6
clone size: .

CDR3 DNA: TGCGCCAGCAGCTCCCCTGGTGTGGGGAGAGATGAGCAGTTCTTC
CDR3 protein: CASSSPGVGRDEQFF
J gene: TRBJ2-1
D gene: .
V gene: TRBV5-1
clone size: many

CDR3 DNA: TGTGCCAGCTCACCAAGGGCCTGGGTAGAATTGAACACTGAAGCTTTCTTT
CDR3 protein: CASSPRAWVELNTEAFF
J gene: TRBJ1-1
D gene: .
V gene: TRBV18
clone size: many

CDR3 DNA: TGTGCCAGCAGTTTATTAGCGGGAGTTGACAATGAGCAGTTCTTC
CDR3 protein: CASSLLAGVDNEQFF
J gene: TRBJ2-1
D gene: TRBD2
V gene: TRBV12-3/TRBV12-4
clone size: .

CDR3 DNA: TGTGCCATCAATGCGGGAGTCGGCACAGATACGCAGTATTTT
CDR3 protein: CAINAGVGTDTQYF
J gene: TRBJ2-3
D gene: TRBD2
V gene: TRBV10-3
clone size: .

CDR3 DNA: TGTGCCAGCACCCGCCGGGGGCGGGGAGGCCCAGATACGCAGTATTTT
CDR3 protein: CASTRRGRGGPDTQYF
J gene: TRBJ2-3
D gene: .
V gene: TRBV6-2/TRBV6-3
clone size: .

CDR3 DNA: TGCAGTGCTCGCCCCAGGGTGGCGCACTTAGAAGCTTTCTTT
CDR3 protein: CSARPRVAHLEAFF
J gene: TRBJ1-1
D gene: .
V gene: TRBV20-1
clone size: many

CDR3 DNA: TGTGCCAGCAGTCTCCCGGGAAGGGAGGAGAGCTACGAGCAGTACTTC
CDR3 protein: CASSLPGREESYEQYF
J gene: TRBJ2-7
D gene: .
V gene: TRBV28
clone size: many

CDR3 DNA: TGTGCCAGCAATCCCCCGCCGGGCTTCAACACTGAAGCTTTCTTT
CDR3 protein: CASNPPPGFNTEAFF
J gene: TRBJ1-1
D gene: .
V gene: TRBV2
clone size: few

CDR3 DNA: TGTGCCAGCAGCCAACCCATGACAGCTGGGGCCAACGTCCTGACTTTC
CDR3 protein: CASSQPMTAGANVLTF
J gene: TRBJ2-6
D gene: .
V gene: TRBV3-1
clone size: many

CDR3 DNA: TGCGCCAGCAGTCAAATTAGCGGTCCTAACACCGGGGAGCTGTTTTTT
CDR3 protein: CASSQISGPNTGELFF
J gene: TRBJ2-2
D gene: .
V gene: TRBV5-1
clone size: few

CDR3 DNA: TGTGCCAGCAGCTTAGTCCCCCTGAACACTGAAGCTTTCTTT
CDR3 protein: CASSLVPLNTEAFF
J gene: TRBJ1-1
D gene: .
V gene: TRBV7-8
clone size: few

CDR3 DNA: TGTGCCAGCAGTGTTGGGGGCAATGGCTACACCTTC
CDR3 protein: CASSVGGNGYTF
J gene: TRBJ1-2
D gene: .
V gene: TRBV2
clone size: many

CDR3 DNA: TGTGCCAGCAGGGATCCCCGGGACACTAACACTGAAGCTTTCTTT
CDR3 protein: CASRDPRDTNTEAFF
J gene: TRBJ1-1
D gene: .
V gene: TRBV6-2/TRBV6-3
clone size: few

CDR3 DNA: TGCAGTGCTAGAGATCCTTTTAGCGGGGGCCGCTACGAGCAGTACTTC
CDR3 protein: CSARDPFSGGRYEQYF
J gene: TRBJ2-7
D gene: TRBD2
V gene: TRBV20-1
clone size: few

CDR3 DNA: TGTGCCAGCAGCTGGTCGGAGGCCAAAAACATTCAGTACTTC
CDR3 protein: CASSWSEAKNIQYF
J gene: TRBJ2-4
D gene: .
V gene: TRBV7-8
clone size: many

CDR3 DNA: TGTGCCAGCAGGACCCACGGCACTGAAGCTTTCTTT
CDR3 protein: CASRTHGTEAFF
J gene: TRBJ1-1
D gene: .
V gene: TRBV28
clone size: many

CDR3 DNA: TGTGCCAGCAGCTTGGAGGCTAGCCAGCAGTTCTTC
CDR3 protein: CASSLEASQQFF
J gene: TRBJ2-1
D gene: .
V gene: TRBV5-4
clone size: .

CDR3 DNA: TGTGCCAGCAGCTTTACAACTAGTTCGAGAAATACGCAGTATTTT
CDR3 protein: CASSFTTSSRNTQYF
J gene: TRBJ2-3
D gene: .
V gene: TRBV11-2
clone size: few

CDR3 DNA: TGTGCCAGCAGCCTTAGCGGAGGGGGCACAGATACGCAGTATTTT
CDR3 protein: CASSLSGGGTDTQYF
J gene: TRBJ2-3
D gene: .
V gene: TRBV11-3
clone size: many

CDR3 DNA: TGTGCCAGCAATACACCGACCGGCTACGAGCAGTACTTC
CDR3 protein: CASNTPTGYEQYF
J gene: TRBJ2-7
D gene: .
V gene: TRBV6-2/TRBV6-3
clone size: many

CDR3 DNA: TGTGCCACCAGCAGAGATAGGGGTAGGGCTTTCTTT
CDR3 protein: CATSRDRGRAFF
J gene: TRBJ1-1
D gene: .
V gene: TRBV15
clone size: many